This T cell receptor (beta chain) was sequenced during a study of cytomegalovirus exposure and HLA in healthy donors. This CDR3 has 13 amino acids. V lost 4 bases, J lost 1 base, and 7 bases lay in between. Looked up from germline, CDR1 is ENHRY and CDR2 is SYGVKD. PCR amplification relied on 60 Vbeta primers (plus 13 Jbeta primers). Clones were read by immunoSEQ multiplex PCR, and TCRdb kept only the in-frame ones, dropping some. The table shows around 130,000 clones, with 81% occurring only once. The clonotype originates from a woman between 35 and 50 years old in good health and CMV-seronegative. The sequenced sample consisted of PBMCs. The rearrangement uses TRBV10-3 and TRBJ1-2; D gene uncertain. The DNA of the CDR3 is TGTGCCATCAGTGCTCAGGTTAACTATGGCTACACCTTC. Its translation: CAISAQVNYGYTF.